This TCR beta chain was sequenced during a study of T cells in Graves' hyperthyroidism and ophthalmopathy. The study, taken as a whole, reports: The majority of expanded thyroid clonotypes above 0.001 also appeared in blood.

This clonotype was recorded at least ten times. The target antigen is unknown. The V gene lost 0 bases and the J gene lost 0 bases, with 8 bases spanning the gap. Germline assignment: CDR1 LGHNA and CDR2 YSLEER. This CDR3 region has 15 residues. RNA transcripts gave rise to amplified TCR beta CDR3 regions. During a first-round RT-PCR of the TCR CDR3, the HTBI primer set was used. TCRdb re-derived calls from the multiplex PCR reads in MiXCR, one entry per CDR3 protein. The sample contains around 200,000 distinct CDR3 sequences, around 18% of which appear only once. The chain recombines TRBV4-3 with TRBJ1-1; D may be TRBD1 (5 bases). The receptor comes from a man aged 35 to 55 with Graves' hyperthyroidism. The sequenced sample consisted of blood. CDR3 DNA: TGCGCCAGCAGCCAAGACGACAGAATGAACACTGAAGCTTTCTTT. This gives the protein CASSQDDRMNTEAFF.